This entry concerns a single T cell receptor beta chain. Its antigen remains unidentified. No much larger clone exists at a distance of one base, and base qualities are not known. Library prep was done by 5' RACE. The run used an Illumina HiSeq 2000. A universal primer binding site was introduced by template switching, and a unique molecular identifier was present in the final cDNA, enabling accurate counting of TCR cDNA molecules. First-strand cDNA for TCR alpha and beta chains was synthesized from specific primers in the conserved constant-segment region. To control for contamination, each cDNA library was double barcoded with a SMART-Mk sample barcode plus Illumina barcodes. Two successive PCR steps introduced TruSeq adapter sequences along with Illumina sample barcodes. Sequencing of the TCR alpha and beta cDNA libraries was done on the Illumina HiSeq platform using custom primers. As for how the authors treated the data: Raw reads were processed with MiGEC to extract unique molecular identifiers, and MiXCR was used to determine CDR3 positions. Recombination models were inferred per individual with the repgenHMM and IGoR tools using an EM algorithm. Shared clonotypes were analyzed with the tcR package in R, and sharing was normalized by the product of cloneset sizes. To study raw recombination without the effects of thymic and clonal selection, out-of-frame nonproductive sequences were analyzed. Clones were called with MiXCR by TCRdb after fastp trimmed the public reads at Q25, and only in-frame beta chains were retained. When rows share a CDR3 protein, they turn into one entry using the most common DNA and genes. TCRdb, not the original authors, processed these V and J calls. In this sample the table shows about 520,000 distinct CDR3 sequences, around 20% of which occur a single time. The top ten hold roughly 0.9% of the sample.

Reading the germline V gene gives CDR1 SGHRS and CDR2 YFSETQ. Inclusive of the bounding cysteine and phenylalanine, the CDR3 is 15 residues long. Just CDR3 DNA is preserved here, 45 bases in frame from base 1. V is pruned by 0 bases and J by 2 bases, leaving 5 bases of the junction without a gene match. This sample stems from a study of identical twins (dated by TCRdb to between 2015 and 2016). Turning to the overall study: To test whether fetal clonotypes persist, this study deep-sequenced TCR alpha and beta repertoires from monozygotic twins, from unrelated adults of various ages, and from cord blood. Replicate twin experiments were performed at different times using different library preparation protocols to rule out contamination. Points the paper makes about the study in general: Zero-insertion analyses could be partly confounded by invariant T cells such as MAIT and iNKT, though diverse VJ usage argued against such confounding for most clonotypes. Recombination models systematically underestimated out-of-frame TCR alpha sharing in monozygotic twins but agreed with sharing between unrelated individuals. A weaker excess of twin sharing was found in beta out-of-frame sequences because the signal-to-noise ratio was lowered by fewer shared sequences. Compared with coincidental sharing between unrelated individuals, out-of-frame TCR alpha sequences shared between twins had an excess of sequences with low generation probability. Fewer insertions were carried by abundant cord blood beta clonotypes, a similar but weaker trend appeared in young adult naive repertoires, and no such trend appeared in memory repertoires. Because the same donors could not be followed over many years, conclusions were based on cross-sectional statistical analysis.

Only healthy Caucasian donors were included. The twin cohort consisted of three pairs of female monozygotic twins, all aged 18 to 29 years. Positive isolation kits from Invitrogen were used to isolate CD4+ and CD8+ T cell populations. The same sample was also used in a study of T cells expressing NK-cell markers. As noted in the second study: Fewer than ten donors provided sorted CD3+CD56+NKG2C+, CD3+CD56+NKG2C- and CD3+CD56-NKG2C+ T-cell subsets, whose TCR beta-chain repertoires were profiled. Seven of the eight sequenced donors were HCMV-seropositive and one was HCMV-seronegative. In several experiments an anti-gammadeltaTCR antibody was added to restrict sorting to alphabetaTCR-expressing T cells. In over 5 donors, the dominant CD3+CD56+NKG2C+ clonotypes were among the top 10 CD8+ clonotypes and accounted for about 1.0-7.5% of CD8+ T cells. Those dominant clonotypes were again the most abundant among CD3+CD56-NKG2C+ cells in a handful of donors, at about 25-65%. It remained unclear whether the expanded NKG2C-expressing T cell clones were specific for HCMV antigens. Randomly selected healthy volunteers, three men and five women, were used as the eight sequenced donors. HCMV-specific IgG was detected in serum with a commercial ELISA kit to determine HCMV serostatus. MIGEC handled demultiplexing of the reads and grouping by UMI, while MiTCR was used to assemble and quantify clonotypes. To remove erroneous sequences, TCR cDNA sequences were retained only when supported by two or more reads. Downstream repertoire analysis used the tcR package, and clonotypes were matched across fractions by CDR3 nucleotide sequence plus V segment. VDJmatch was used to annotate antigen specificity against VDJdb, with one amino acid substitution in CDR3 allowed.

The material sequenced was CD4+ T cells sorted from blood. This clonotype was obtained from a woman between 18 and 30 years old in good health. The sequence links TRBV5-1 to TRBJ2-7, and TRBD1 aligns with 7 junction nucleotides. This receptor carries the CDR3 CASSLVVRGTYEQYF. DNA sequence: TGCGCCAGCAGCTTGGTAGTCAGGGGGACCTACGAGCAGTACTTC. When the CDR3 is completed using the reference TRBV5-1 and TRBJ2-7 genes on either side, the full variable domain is KAGVTQTPRYLIKTRGQQVTLSCSPISGHRSVSWYQQTPGQGLQFLFEYFSETQRNKGNFPGRFSGRQFSNSRSEMNVSTLELGDSALYLCASSLVVRGTYEQYFGPGTRLTVT.